A single sample gave rise to the 22 T cell receptor beta chains below, sequenced in a study of immune evolution from preneoplasia to lung adenocarcinoma. Sequencing was performed with immunoSEQ multiplex PCR; in TCRdb, only in-frame clones are kept and a portion is missing. The table records under 10,000 clones, more than 75% of them present only once. The sequencing input was FFPE minimally invasive lung adenocarcinoma tissue. These receptors originate from a person aged 70 to 79 with lung adenocarcinoma.

The J gene is TRBJ1-1, the V gene TRBV11-2, with 11 nucleotides matching TRBD1. The CDR3 runs 16 residues. V shed 5 bases, J shed 1 base, and the junction held 6 bases outside the gene matches. Germline CDR1 reads SGHAT; CDR2 reads FQNNGV. The CDR3 sequence: CASSLDRGRRNTEAFF. DNA of the CDR3: TGTGCCAGCAGCCTGGACAGGGGGCGCAGGAACACTGAAGCTTTCTTT.

The chain employs TRBV18 and TRBJ2-5; weak D call: TRBD1 (5 bases). CDR3 length: 14 residues. The ends were cut back, 4 bases at V and 0 bases at J, with 9 bases in the middle. Germline V gene sequence: CDR1 KGHSH, CDR2 LQKENI. The DNA of the CDR3 is TGTGCCAGCTCACAGGGGTTGTACCAAGAGACCCAGTACTTC. It codes for CASSQGLYQETQYF. Full variable domain (remainder filled in from reference TRBV18 and TRBJ2-5): NAGVMQNPRHLVRRRGQEARLRCSPMKGHSHVYWYRQLPEEGLKFMVYLQKENIIDESGMPKERFSAEFPKEGPSILRIQQVVRGDSAAYFCASSQGLYQETQYFGPGTRLLVL.

This chain joins TRBV10-1 and TRBJ2-5; no definite D call. The germline V gene encodes CDR1 WNHNN and CDR2 SYGVQD (reference sequence). CDR3 length: 11 residues. The V end lost 2 bases, the J end lost 4 bases, and 2 bases lay between the germline ends. CDR3 sequence: CASSEGETQYF. As DNA, the CDR3 is TGCGCCAGCAGTGAGGGAGAGACCCAGTACTTC.

The chain is built from TRBV11-2 and TRBJ1-4; D ambiguous. The CDR3 contains 12 residues. Germline loops: CDR1 SGHAT, CDR2 FQNNGV. V lost 4 bases, J lost 8 bases, and 8 bases lay in between. CDR3 in amino acids: CASSYVREKLFF. CDR3 coding DNA: TGTGCCAGCAGCTATGTGCGGGAAAAACTGTTTTTT.

V usage is TRBV18 and J usage is TRBJ1-4; D is perhaps TRBD1 (6 bases). V shed 3 bases and J shed 7 bases, with 15 bases lying between them. Germline V gene data show CDR1 as KGHSH and CDR2 as LQKENI. The CDR3 is 15 amino acids. CDR3 in amino acids: CASSPQGIVSEKLFF. CDR3 DNA: TGTGCCAGCTCACCGCAGGGGATCGTAAGTGAAAAACTGTTTTTT.

The table lists this clone with a few counts. The CDR3 loop is CASSLGQISTDTQYF. CDR3 bases: TGTGCCAGCAGCCTGGGACAGATATCCACAGATACGCAGTATTTT. The genes are TRBV5-6 and TRBJ2-3, with 7 positions matching TRBD1. J lost 2 bases, V lost 4 bases, and 7 bases had no gene match. The CDR3 spans 15 residues. The germline V gene has CDR1 SGHDT and CDR2 YYEEEE.

In this sample, this clone turned up a few times. V and J are TRBV7-9 and TRBJ2-7; 7 nucleotides line up with TRBD2. CDR1 SEHNR and CDR2 FQNEAQ come from the germline V gene (reference sequence). J gave up 2 bases and V 1 base, and 5 bases lay outside the gene matches. This CDR3 comprises 15 residues. CDR3 coding DNA: TGTGCCAGCAGCTTAGGGCGGGGGACCACCTACGAGCAGTACTTC. It encodes CASSLGRGTTYEQYF.

The chain carries TRBV5-5 and TRBJ2-1, with D possibly being TRBD1 (6 bases). This CDR3 region has 15 residues. Germline V lookup: CDR1 SGHKS, CDR2 YYEKEE (reference sequence). V lost 5 bases to trimming and J lost 0 bases, with 12 bases between them. The CDR3 region is CASRSGASSYNEQFF. CDR3 bases: TGTGCCAGCAGATCAGGGGCGAGCTCCTACAATGAGCAGTTCTTC.

The V call is TRBV9, the J call TRBJ1-3; D might be TRBD1 (5 bases). The length of the CDR3 is 15 residues. Trimming took off 3 bases at V and 2 bases at J, with 12 bases between the two ends. Germline loops: CDR1 SGDLS, CDR2 YYNGEE. The chain's CDR3 is CASSAHGTAGNTIYF. The CDR3 bases are TGTGCCAGCAGCGCGCATGGGACGGCTGGAAACACCATATATTTT.

This clone appeared a few times. The chain has TRBV11-2 and TRBJ2-7, with 7 bases aligning to TRBD1. V lost 0 bases and J lost 5; bases outside the gene matches: 7. Germline V gives CDR1 SGHAT, CDR2 FQNNGV. CDR3 length: 15 amino acids. The CDR3 sequence is CASSLDNRGYHEQYF. CDR3 sequence (DNA): TGTGCCAGCAGCTTAGATAACAGGGGATACCACGAGCAGTACTTC.

The chain links TRBV30 to TRBJ2-5, with 10 bases matching TRBD2. J gave up 5 bases and V 2 bases, and 2 bases lay outside the gene matches. The CDR3 contains 13 residues. Germline V lookup: CDR1 GTSNPN, CDR2 SVGIG (reference sequence). Written as DNA, the CDR3 is TGTGCCTGGAGTCTAGCGGGAGTTGAGACCCAGTACTTC. Protein product: CAWSLAGVETQYF. Supplemented by reference TRBV30 and TRBJ2-5, the full variable domain reads SQTIHQWPATLVQPVGSPLSLECTVEGTSNPNLYWYRQAAGRGLQLLFYSVGIGQISSEVPQNLSASRPQDRQFILSSKKLLLSDSGFYLCAWSLAGVETQYFGPGTRLLVL.

The chain couples TRBV30 to TRBJ2-6, with TRBD1 matching over 9 bases. Trimming removed 2 bases from V and 4 bases from J; junction bases left unmatched: 3. The length of the CDR3 is 15 residues. Germline V gene lookup returns CDR1 GTSNPN and CDR2 SVGIG (reference sequence). CDR3 bases: TGTGCCTGGAGTAGACAGGGGGACGGGGCCAACGTCCTGACTTTC. As protein: CAWSRQGDGANVLTF.

This chain connects TRBV2 to TRBJ2-2; 9 nucleotides align to TRBD1. CDR1 and CDR2 (germline): SNHLY, FYNNEI. After removal of 11 bases from V and 5 bases from J, the junction contained 9 bases not matched to a gene. The CDR3 covers 14 residues. CDR3 loop: CAEGTGRETGELFF. DNA for the CDR3: TGTGCCGAGGGGACAGGGCGGGAAACCGGGGAGCTGTTTTTT.

This clone was seen more than once but under ten times. J is TRBJ1-1 and V is TRBV5-1, with no clear D. The V end was cut by 2 bases, the J end by 3 bases, with 8 bases between. The length of the CDR3 is 13 residues. Germline loops: CDR1 SGHRS, CDR2 YFSETQ. CDR3 coding DNA: TGCGCCAGCAGCTTTGGTTGGGACACTGAAGCTTTCTTT. Protein: CASSFGWDTEAFF.

V usage is TRBV30 and J usage is TRBJ2-1, with no clear D. V lost 3 bases and J 0 bases, leaving 9 bases between the germline ends. Germline values: CDR1 GTSNPN, CDR2 SVGIG (reference sequence). The CDR3 length is 14 residues. The CDR3 here is CAWSAEPSYNEQFF. The CDR3 nucleotides read TGTGCCTGGAGCGCGGAGCCCTCCTACAATGAGCAGTTCTTC.

This clone was seen once. J is TRBJ2-5 and V is TRBV4-1, with a weak D call TRBD2 (6 bases). V lost 9 bases to trimming and J lost 5 bases, with 16 bases between them. CDR1 is MGHRA, CDR2 YSYEKL, per germline. This CDR3 has 13 residues. This CDR3 reads CASSFPGDETQYF. The CDR3 nucleotides are TGCGCCAGTTCCTTCCCGGGAGATGAGACCCAGTACTTC.

The table lists this clone with a few counts. This sequence joins TRBV2 and TRBJ2-5, with 13 nucleotides matching TRBD2. Trimming took 5 bases from V and 5 from J; bases not matched to a gene: 14. The CDR3 sequence is 18 residues long. The germline gives CDR1 SNHLY, CDR2 FYNNEI. The CDR3 sequence: CASSPTFGTSGNVETQYF. The CDR3 DNA follows: TGTGCCAGCAGTCCTACTTTCGGGACTAGCGGGAATGTGGAGACCCAGTACTTC.

This clone was counted a few times. This sequence joins TRBV7-9 and TRBJ1-1; 10 nucleotides line up with TRBD1. The CDR3 totals 17 residues. V trimming: 2 bases; J trimming: 5 bases; junction bases outside the gene matches: 11. Germline V CDR1 and CDR2: SEHNR, FQNEAQ (reference sequence). CDR3 DNA: TGTGCCAGCAGCTTACCTCCGGGACAGGGGAGGCGGACTGAAGCTTTCTTT. It codes for CASSLPPGQGRRTEAFF. Together with reference TRBV7-9 and TRBJ1-1, the CDR3 gives the full variable domain: DTGVSQNPRHKITKRGQNVTFRCDPISEHNRLYWYRQTLGQGPEFLTYFQNEAQLEKSRLLSDRFSAERPKGSFSTLEIQRTEQGDSAMYLCASSLPPGQGRRTEAFFGQGTRLTVV.

The rearrangement links TRBV6-5 to TRBJ2-7, with 8 bases identical to TRBD2. The germline V gene encodes CDR1 MNHEY and CDR2 SVGAGI. V lost 4 bases to trimming and J lost 2 bases; unmatched junction nucleotides: 4. This CDR3 has 14 residues. Written as DNA, the CDR3 is TGTGCCAGCAGTTTTAGCGGGACTACCTACGAGCAGTACTTC. It specifies CASSFSGTTYEQYF.

This rearrangement joins TRBV30 to TRBJ2-7; 7 bases are shared with TRBD2. CDR1 is GTSNPN, CDR2 SVGIG, per germline (reference sequence). This CDR3 region has 14 residues. Germline trimming cut 3 bases from V and 2 bases from J; bases unmatched to any gene: 7. The CDR3 sequence is CAWRGSGITYEQYF. In DNA, the CDR3 is TGTGCCTGGAGGGGGAGCGGGATCACCTACGAGCAGTACTTC.

The chain couples TRBV4-1 to TRBJ2-2, with D hard to call. The V and J ends lost 1 base and 6 bases respectively, with 9 bases between them. Looked up from germline, CDR1 is MGHRA and CDR2 is YSYEKL. The CDR3 extends over 14 amino acids. The DNA for the CDR3 is TGCGCCAGCAGCCAAGGATCCCAGTCCGGGGAGCTGTTTTTT. Translated, it gives CASSQGSQSGELFF.

J is TRBJ1-5 and V is TRBV19; the D is unclear. The V gene's germline CDR1 is LNHDA and CDR2 SQIVND (reference sequence). The CDR3 has 13 amino acids. The V gene lost 5 bases and the J gene lost 5 bases, with 10 bases spanning the gap. The CDR3 coding sequence is TGTGCCAGTAGTTCAAGGACCTATCAGCCCCAGCATTTT. Translation: CASSSRTYQPQHF.